The clone carrying this T cell receptor (delta chain) was found many times. Its antigen is not known. This sample stems from a study of DNA immune sequencing with unique molecular identifiers. Study-level background: Genomic DNA came from γδ T cells magnetically enriched from buffy coats. Enriched γδ T-cell DNA input was around 90 ng; non-enriched PBMC DNA input was 1 ug. General study results and limits: TRDV2 paired with TRDJ1 was the most common TRD rearrangement among healthy donor clonotypes. The primer-based method misses TRD sequences outside its primer targets.

All 8 TRDV and 4 TRDJ genes were targeted in 32-plex amplification of genomic DNA. The library had 12-nucleotide UMIs introduced over about 3 barcoding cycles, then a second adapter PCR. TCRdb re-processed the multiplex PCR reads using CATT. The table shows a few thousand delta-chain clones, with around 9.9% occurring only once. This CDR3 has 16 amino acids. J lost 7 bases, V lost 4 bases, and 19 bases had no gene match. Germline V gene data show CDR1 as TVYSNPD and CDR2 as GDNSRS (reference sequence). The specimen sequenced was gamma-delta T cells enriched from blood buffy coat, or unenriched PBMCs (not recorded which). The clonotype originates from a human donor in good health. The rearrangement uses TRDV3 and TRDJ1; 9 bases fit TRDD2. As DNA, the CDR3 is TGTGCCTCCAGCCTTCCTACGAAAGGGGGACCAGGTAAACTCATCTTT. Its protein is CASSLPTKGGPGKLIF.